This TCR beta chain was sequenced in a study of blood T cells in healthy people across ages. Study-level points and caveats: For the donors, CMV status was unknown and possibly confounded expanded clonotype changes. In older individuals, TCR beta diversity per million T cells was lower, falling roughly linearly with age.

Points on this clonotype: Its antigen remains unidentified.

It was with a sample-barcoded 5' primer and a J-beta primer mix that a second PCR of about 6 to 11 cycles was run. TCRdb re-derived calls from the 5' RACE reads in MiXCR, one entry per CDR3 protein. The sample lists about 1.7 million distinct CDR3 sequences, roughly 28% occurring once. Each donor gave 9.5 to 10 milliliters of peripheral blood. The V gene's germline CDR1 is MNHEY and CDR2 SVGEGT. CDR3 length: 21 residues. With V trimmed by 11 bases and J by 0 bases, 20 bases remained unmatched. The chain uses TRBV6-2 or TRBV6-3 and TRBJ2-1; 15 bases line up with TRBD2. The TCR sequence derives from a woman aged 25 to 45 in good health. Sequenced input: blood. CDR3 DNA sequence: TGTGCCGGCACAAAGTGGACGGGGACTAGCGGGGGGCCTTCCTCCTACAATGAGCAGTTCTTC. Its translation is CAGTKWTGTSGGPSSYNEQFF.